This T cell receptor (beta chain) was found in a study of T cell changes during pregnancy in multiple sclerosis. The protocol was immunoSEQ multiplex PCR, while the TCRdb copy is restricted to in-frame clones and leaves out a portion. The sample contains more than 25,000 clones, 89% of which appear only once. The CDR3 covers 16 residues. The V end lost 2 bases, the J end lost 0 bases, and 12 bases lay between the germline ends. CDR1 MNHEY and CDR2 SVGAGI come from the germline V gene. The sample in question was CD8+ T cells from peripheral blood mononuclear cells, obtained in the third trimester of pregnancy. The TCR was taken from a female donor with multiple sclerosis, enrolled in a pregnancy study. J is TRBJ2-3 and V is TRBV6-5; maybe TRBD2 (6 bases). Written as DNA, the CDR3 is TGTGCCAGCAGTTACCGAAGCGGGTCTAGCACAGATACGCAGTATTTT. Translating gives CASSYRSGSSTDTQYF.